Presented here are 19 T cell receptor beta chains from one specimen sequenced in a study of tumor-infiltrating lymphocytes in localized non-small cell lung cancer (dated by TCRdb to the early 2020s). Library preparation was by the immunoSEQ multiplex PCR assay. TCRdb limited this immuneACCESS table to in-frame rearrangements with V and J called. A share of clones is missing; checked studies link under half to unresolved V genes, and the rest is unexplained. For this sample the table gives 13,000 to 15,000 clones, of which 82% were detected only once. The ten biggest clones cover under 25% of the sample. Sequenced: lung tumor tissue. The receptors stem from a human donor with non-small cell lung cancer.

This sequence joins TRBV5-6 and TRBJ2-5, with TRBD2 matching 10 bases. The V gene's germline CDR1 is SGHDT and CDR2 YYEEEE. V shed 1 base, J shed 1 base, and the junction held 7 bases outside the gene matches. This CDR3 has 17 residues. The CDR3 spells CASSLTSGEASQETQYF. The DNA of the CDR3 is TGTGCCAGCAGCTTGACTAGCGGGGAAGCCTCCCAAGAGACCCAGTACTTC.

The J gene is TRBJ2-1, the V gene TRBV20-1; the D is unclear. CDR1 is DFQATT, CDR2 SNEGSKA, per germline (reference sequence). Between the trimmed V and J ends, which lost 1 base and 4 bases, there was a span of 2 bases. CDR3 length: 11 amino acids. The CDR3 here is CSARGYNEQFF. In DNA, the CDR3 is TGCAGTGCTAGAGGGTACAATGAGCAGTTCTTC.

The chain carries TRBV7-9 and TRBJ1-6, with 8 bases identical to TRBD1. The CDR3 length is 15 residues. Germline V lookup: CDR1 SEHNR, CDR2 FQNEAQ (reference sequence). Unmatched junction bases numbered 3, after V lost 4 bases and J lost 4 bases. CDR3 bases: TGTGCCAGCAGCTCCCGGGACAGGTATAATTCACCCCTCCACTTT. Translation gives CASSSRDRYNSPLHF.

V gene TRBV28 combines with J gene TRBJ2-5; no reliable D call. Germline CDR1 reads MDHEN; CDR2 reads SYDVKM. The V and J ends lost 2 bases and 1 base respectively, with 11 bases between them. CDR3 length: 15 amino acids. The CDR3 DNA sequence: TGTGCCAGCAGTTTAATAAAGGGCTCCCAAGAGACCCAGTACTTC. Translated: CASSLIKGSQETQYF.

For the CDR3, the DNA is TGTGCCAGCTCACCAAGTCAGGACGTGAACACCGGGGAGCTGTTTTTT. Its protein product is CASSPSQDVNTGELFF. The genes are TRBV18 and TRBJ2-2; D unresolved. V was shortened by 2 bases and J by 1 base, with 11 bases between the two germline ends. Germline values: CDR1 KGHSH, CDR2 LQKENI. CDR3 length: 16 residues.

The chain is built from TRBV7-8 and TRBJ2-7; D uncertain. The CDR3 has 13 residues. Trimming shortened V by 4 bases and J by 3 bases, and 10 bases separated the two germline ends. CDR1 is SGHVS and CDR2 is FQNEAQ in the germline V gene. CDR3 in DNA: TGTGCCAGCAGCTCCGAACGACTCTACGAGCAGTACTTC. Amino acids: CASSSERLYEQYF.

The rearrangement uses TRBV6-1 and TRBJ2-3; no clear D gene. CDR3 length: 13 residues. Per germline, CDR1 MNHNS and CDR2 SASEGT. The V and J ends lost 0 bases and 4 bases respectively, with 5 bases between them. CDR3 sequence: CASSEALPDTQYF. The CDR3 DNA sequence: TGTGCCAGCAGTGAAGCGCTTCCAGATACGCAGTATTTT.

Concerning this clone itself: Within the sample, other DNA sequences also encode this same CDR3. The rearrangement links TRBV5-1 to TRBJ2-3, with D possibly being TRBD2 (5 bases). Germline V gene lookup returns CDR1 SGHRS and CDR2 YFSETQ. Trimming stripped 0 bases from V and 1 base from J, with 6 bases between. The CDR3 length is 14 residues. The CDR3 is CASSLEEGTDTQYF. CDR3 DNA sequence: TGCGCCAGCAGCTTGGAGGAGGGCACAGATACGCAGTATTTT.

This clone was seen only once. The gene calls are TRBV7-7 and TRBJ2-2; no firm D call. Germline lookup yields CDR1 SSHAT and CDR2 FNYEAQ (reference sequence). The CDR3 has 12 residues. The germline V and J ends were trimmed by 11 bases and 0 bases, with 7 bases remaining between them. The CDR3, as DNA: TGTGCCGGCGCCGCGAACACCGGGGAGCTGTTTTTT. It codes for CAGAANTGELFF.

The rearrangement uses TRBV6-5 and TRBJ2-7; TRBD2 matches 7 bases. J lost 5 bases, V lost 5 bases, and 12 bases had no gene match. The CDR3 spans 15 residues. Germline V gene data show CDR1 as MNHEY and CDR2 as SVGAGI. The CDR3 DNA sequence: TGTGCCAGCAGTCCCCCCCGGGGAGGGGCCCACGAGCAGTACTTC. Its protein product is CASSPPRGGAHEQYF.

The rearrangement links TRBV7-2 to TRBJ2-2; no clear D. Germline V gene data show CDR1 as SGHTA and CDR2 as FQGNSA. CDR3 length: 12 residues. The V end lost 5 bases, the J end lost 7 bases, and 8 bases lay between the germline ends. CDR3 nucleotide sequence: TGTGCCAGCAGCAAGCTACTCGGGGAGCTGTTTTTT. Amino acid sequence: CASSKLLGELFF.

With respect to this clone: One end of the junction does not line up with germline, which may come from a read error. The gene calls are TRBV7-2 and TRBJ1-5; D not certain. From germline, CDR1 is SGHTA and CDR2 FQGNSA. The CDR3 has 13 residues. The CDR3 DNA reads TGTGCTAGCAGCTTAGGTGTCAATCAGCCCCAGCATTTT. Translating gives CASSLGVNQPQHF. The variable domain in full, with the rest retrieved from reference TRBV7-2 and TRBJ1-5, is GAGVSQSPSNKVTEKGKDVELRCDPISGHTALYWYRQSLGQGLEFLIYFQGNSAPDKSGLPSDRFSAERTGGSVSTLTIQRTQQEDSAVYLCASSLGVNQPQHFGDGTRLSIL.

The rearrangement links TRBV27 to TRBJ1-2; D is possibly TRBD1 (6 bases). Per germline, CDR1 MNHEY and CDR2 SMNVEV (reference sequence). V dropped 5 bases and J dropped 2 bases, with 18 bases sitting between them. This CDR3 spans 16 amino acids. The CDR3 protein is CASSTAPDRPNYGYTF. CDR3 nucleotides: TGTGCCAGCAGTACCGCCCCAGACAGGCCGAACTATGGCTACACCTTC.

This chain uses TRBV6-6 with TRBJ1-2; D not resolved. Germline-derived CDR1 and CDR2 are MNHNY and SVGAGI (reference sequence). V was shortened by 6 bases and J by 7 bases, with 9 bases between the two germline ends. The CDR3 spans 11 residues. Here the CDR3 reads CASSWGGGYTF. The CDR3 bases are TGTGCCAGCAGCTGGGGAGGTGGCTACACCTTC.

The chain couples TRBV27 to TRBJ1-1; D is possibly TRBD1 (5 bases). Germline V CDR1 and CDR2: MNHEY, SMNVEV (reference sequence). Between the trimmed V and J ends, which lost 6 bases and 3 bases, there was a span of 17 bases. This CDR3 is built from 15 residues. The CDR3 nucleotides read TGTGCCAGCAGACGGTGGCAGGGAGGTGACACTGAAGCTTTCTTT. It encodes CASRRWQGGDTEAFF.

This clone was detected only a few times. The rearrangement links TRBV29-1 to TRBJ2-5; tentative D call: TRBD2 (6 bases). The CDR3 covers 11 residues. The germline CDR1 and CDR2 sequences are SQVTM and ANQGSEA. V was trimmed by 4 bases and J by 5 bases, leaving 8 bases between them. The CDR3 nucleotides read TGCAGCGTTGGCGGGACGGAGACCCAGTACTTC. Its protein product is CSVGGTETQYF.

This rearrangement joins TRBV5-4 to TRBJ1-4; tentative D call: TRBD1 (6 bases). With 3 bases removed from V and 1 base from J, the gap between germline ends came to 13 bases. The CDR3 is 16 residues long. Germline V CDR1 and CDR2: SGHNT, YYREEE (reference sequence). CDR3 nucleotides: TGTGCCAGCAGCTCCCGCGAAGGGGGAACTAATGAAAAACTGTTTTTT. Translation gives CASSSREGGTNEKLFF.

The chain combines TRBV10-3 with TRBJ2-3; 11 bases match TRBD2. This CDR3 has 15 residues. Germline trimming cut 3 bases from V and 6 bases from J; bases unmatched to any gene: 5. The germline V gene encodes CDR1 ENHRY and CDR2 SYGVKD. CDR3 DNA sequence: TGTGCCATCAGTGACGTAGCGGGGGGGATGGATACGCAGTATTTT. This codes for CAISDVAGGMDTQYF.

This chain joins TRBV19 and TRBJ2-7; the D gene is possibly TRBD2 (5 bases). Trimming stripped 3 bases from V and 0 bases from J, with 9 bases between. CDR1 and CDR2 from the germline V gene are LNHDA and SQIVND (reference sequence). There are 14 residues in the CDR3. The CDR3 sequence: CASSIREGSYEQYF. In DNA, the CDR3 is TGTGCCAGTAGTATTCGTGAGGGCTCCTACGAGCAGTACTTC. Full variable domain (outside the CDR3, taken from reference TRBV19 and TRBJ2-7): DGGITQSPKYLFRKEGQNVTLSCEQNLNHDAMYWYRQDPGQGLRLIYYSQIVNDFQKGDIAEGYSVSREKKESFPLTVTSAQKNPTAFYLCASSIREGSYEQYFGPGTRLTVT.